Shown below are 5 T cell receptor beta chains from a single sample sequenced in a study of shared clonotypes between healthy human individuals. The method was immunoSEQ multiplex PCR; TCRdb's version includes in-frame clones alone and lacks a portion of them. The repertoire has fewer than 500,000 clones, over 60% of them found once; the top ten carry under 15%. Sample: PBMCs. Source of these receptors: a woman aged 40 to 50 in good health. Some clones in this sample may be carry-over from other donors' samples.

The CDR3 sequence is CASSSFKRQRYNEQFF. The CDR3 region has the DNA TGTGCCAGCAGTTCGTTTAAGAGACAACGATACAATGAGCAGTTCTTC. The chain combines TRBV28 with TRBJ2-1; D is unresolved. The V and J ends lost 4 bases and 4 bases respectively, with 17 bases between them. The CDR3 has 16 residues. Germline V gene data show CDR1 as MDHEN and CDR2 as SYDVKM.

The CDR3 bases are TGTGCCATCAGTGAGTCGGTCGGGAACGGTGAGCAGTTCTTC. Translating gives CAISESVGNGEQFF. The chain uses TRBV10-3 and TRBJ2-1; tentatively, D is TRBD2 (5 bases). This CDR3 comprises 14 residues. V lost 0 bases, J lost 9 bases, and 12 bases lay in between. Germline V gene data show CDR1 as ENHRY and CDR2 as SYGVKD.

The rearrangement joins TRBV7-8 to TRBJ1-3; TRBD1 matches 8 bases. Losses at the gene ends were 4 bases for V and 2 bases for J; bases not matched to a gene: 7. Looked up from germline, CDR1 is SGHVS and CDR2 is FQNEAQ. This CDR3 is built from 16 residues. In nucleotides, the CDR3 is TGTGCCAGCAGCTATCGACAGGGGAACGCTGGAAACACCATATATTTT. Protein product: CASSYRQGNAGNTIYF.

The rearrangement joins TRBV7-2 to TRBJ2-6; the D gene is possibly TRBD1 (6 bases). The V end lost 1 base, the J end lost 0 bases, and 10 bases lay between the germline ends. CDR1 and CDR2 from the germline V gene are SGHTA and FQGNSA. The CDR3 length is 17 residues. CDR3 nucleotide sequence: TGTGCCAGCAGCTTAGTTGGGGGCGTCTCTGGGGCCAACGTCCTGACTTTC. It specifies CASSLVGGVSGANVLTF.

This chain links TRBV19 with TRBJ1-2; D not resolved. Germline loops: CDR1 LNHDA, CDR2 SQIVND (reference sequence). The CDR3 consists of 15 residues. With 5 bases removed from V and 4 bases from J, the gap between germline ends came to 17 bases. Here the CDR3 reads CASSPLEGTSYGYTF. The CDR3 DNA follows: TGTGCCAGTAGTCCCCTAGAGGGCACTTCCTATGGCTACACCTTC. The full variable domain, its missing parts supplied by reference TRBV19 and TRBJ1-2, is DGGITQSPKYLFRKEGQNVTLSCEQNLNHDAMYWYRQDPGQGLRLIYYSQIVNDFQKGDIAEGYSVSREKKESFPLTVTSAQKNPTAFYLCASSPLEGTSYGYTFGSGTRLTVV.